These 11 T cell receptor beta chains were sequenced from one sample in a study of OX40 agonist ivuxolimab in advanced cancers. Repertoires were generated with immunoSEQ multiplex PCR, while TCRdb's copy carries only in-frame clones and drops some. Altogether some 98,000 clones are present, 90% to 95% being singletons, with the ten largest covering about 0.24%. The sequences come from CD4+ or CD8+ T cells sorted from blood, collected in a trial of the OX40 agonist ivuxolimab. The receptor source for this set is an adult with an advanced solid tumor such as melanoma, head and neck, liver or kidney cancer.

This chain uses TRBV7-3 with TRBJ1-1, with a possible D match to TRBD1 (6 bases). V gave up 8 bases and J gave up 1 base, with 11 bases separating them. In germline, CDR1 is SGHTA, CDR2 FQGTGA. The CDR3 has 13 residues. CDR3 in amino acids: CASGWTANTEAFF. Here the CDR3 DNA reads TGTGCCAGCGGTTGGACAGCGAACACTGAAGCTTTCTTT.

As DNA, the CDR3 is TGTGCCAGTAAAGTTAGCGGCAACGCAGATACGCAGTATTTT. Its protein is CASKVSGNADTQYF. The V gene is TRBV19, the J gene TRBJ2-3; TRBD2 is a possible D gene (6 bases). This CDR3 contains 14 residues. The germline gives CDR1 LNHDA, CDR2 SQIVND (reference sequence). Trimming removed 7 bases at V and 4 bases at J, with 15 bases between.

The rearrangement links TRBV30 to TRBJ2-1; D call uncertain. The germline V and J ends were trimmed by 0 bases and 9 bases, with 9 bases remaining between them. From germline, CDR1 is GTSNPN and CDR2 SVGIG (reference sequence). This CDR3 spans 12 amino acids. DNA for the CDR3: TGTGCCTGGAGTGTTGGGGTGAGTGAGCAGTTCTTC. As protein: CAWSVGVSEQFF.

The chain has TRBV6-5 and TRBJ2-3; possible D gene TRBD2, 5 bases. CDR1 is MNHEY and CDR2 is SVGAGI in the germline V gene. The CDR3 runs to 13 residues. The CDR3 spells CAAGYASTDTQYF. Here the CDR3 DNA reads TGTGCGGCGGGCTATGCTAGCACAGATACGCAGTATTTT.

This clone is a singleton in its sample. Germline is not matched at one junction end, which may reflect a read error. The chain carries TRBV5-1 and TRBJ2-3, with D unresolved. CDR3 size: 14 residues. CDR1 SGHRS and CDR2 YFSETQ come from the germline V gene. The CDR3 sequence: CASSSWTETDTQYF. The CDR3 coding sequence is TGTGCCAGCAGCTCCTGGACCGAGACAGATACGCAGTATTTT.

This chain links TRBV4-3 with TRBJ2-7; D is ambiguous. CDR3 length: 15 residues. The germline CDR1 and CDR2 sequences are LGHNA and YSLEER. V dropped 0 bases and J dropped 4 bases, with 13 bases sitting between them. CDR3 in amino acids: CASSQDLGPFYEQYF. In nucleotides, the CDR3 is TGCGCCAGCAGCCAAGATCTGGGTCCGTTTTACGAGCAGTACTTC.

CDR3 coding DNA: TGCAGTGCTAGACGCAATCAGCCCCAGCATTTT. The encoded protein is CSARRNQPQHF. The chain combines TRBV20-1 with TRBJ1-5; D ambiguous. CDR3 size: 11 residues. Germline values: CDR1 DFQATT, CDR2 SNEGSKA (reference sequence). Between the trimmed V and J ends, which lost 2 bases and 2 bases, there was a span of 1 base.

The table lists this clone with a few counts. This sequence joins TRBV7-9 and TRBJ1-1; D gene ambiguous. The CDR3 has 13 amino acids. V was shortened by 2 bases and J by 1 base, with 5 bases between the two germline ends. Germline CDR1 and CDR2: SEHNR and FQNEAQ (reference sequence). The CDR3 nucleotides read TGTGCCAGCAGCTTAAAAGCGAACACTGAAGCTTTCTTT. Translation gives CASSLKANTEAFF. Full variable domain (rest looked up from reference TRBV7-9 and TRBJ1-1): DTGVSQNPRHKITKRGQNVTFRCDPISEHNRLYWYRQTLGQGPEFLTYFQNEAQLEKSRLLSDRFSAERPKGSFSTLEIQRTEQGDSAMYLCASSLKANTEAFFGQGTRLTVV.

The gene calls are TRBV18 and TRBJ1-1; D unclear. In germline, CDR1 is KGHSH, CDR2 LQKENI. This CDR3 region has 14 residues. V gave up 2 bases and J gave up 1 base, with 8 bases separating them. DNA of the CDR3: TGTGCCAGCTCACCATTGATGCCGAACACTGAAGCTTTCTTT. It codes for CASSPLMPNTEAFF.

J is TRBJ2-2 and V is TRBV2; TRBD1 aligns across 9 bases. Losses at the gene ends were 6 bases for V and 2 bases for J; bases not matched to a gene: 7. CDR3 size: 16 residues. Germline values: CDR1 SNHLY, CDR2 FYNNEI. In DNA, the CDR3 is TGTGCCAGCAGGCGAACAGGGGGCGCCAACACCGGGGAGCTGTTTTTT. Translation: CASRRTGGANTGELFF. The full variable domain, completed using reference TRBV2 and TRBJ2-2, is EPEVTQTPSHQVTQMGQEVILRCVPISNHLYFYWYRQILGQKVEFLVSFYNNEISEKSEIFDDQFSVERPDGSNFTLKIRSTKLEDSAMYFCASRRTGGANTGELFFGEGSRLTVL.

The chain is built from TRBV21-1 and TRBJ2-3; the table names TRBD1, a call not compared with the DNA. TRBV21-1 is labeled a pseudogene. The CDR3 runs to 12 residues. The CDR3 DNA is TGTGCCAGCACCATCCATCCAGATACGCAGTATTTT. Translating gives CASTIHPDTQYF.